These T cell receptor beta chains were read from a single sample in a study of blood T cell repertoires in COVID-19. Repertoires were generated with immunoSEQ multiplex PCR, while TCRdb's copy carries only in-frame clones and drops some. Among over 200,000 clones, approximately 86% were seen once, and the ten largest hold roughly 4.9%. The sample comprised PBMCs or T cells enriched from blood (not recorded which). These receptor sequences come from a woman aged 25 to 39 who had been exposed to COVID-19. The CDR3 runs from the conserved cysteine through the conserved F or W. D genes are given only for firm matches. Where a row states a size, it is once, few, many or the class of an expanded clone; other rows omit it.

V: TRBV2
size: .
D: .
J: TRBJ1-2
DNA: TGTGCCAGCACCGCACAGGGTCCTCATGGCTACACCTTC
CDR3: CASTAQGPHGYTF

V: TRBV5-5
size: .
D: .
J: TRBJ1-1
DNA: TGTGCCAGCAGCTTGGGGGCGGGCACTGAAGCTTTCTTT
CDR3: CASSLGAGTEAFF

V: TRBV4-2
size: .
D: TRBD2
J: TRBJ2-7
DNA: TGTGCCAGCAGCAAGACCGGGACTAGCGGACTCTCCTACGAGCAGTACTTC
CDR3: CASSKTGTSGLSYEQYF

V: TRBV25-1
size: .
D: TRBD1
J: TRBJ2-7
DNA: TGTGCCTCCTGCGGCACAGGGGGCGCCGAGCAGTACTTC
CDR3: CASCGTGGAEQYF

V: TRBV19
size: .
D: .
J: TRBJ1-5
DNA: TGTGCCAGTAGTCCGGACAGTTATAGCAATCAGCCCCAGCATTTT
CDR3: CASSPDSYSNQPQHF

V: TRBV29-1
size: .
D: TRBD1
J: TRBJ1-5
DNA: TGCAGCGTCGCCCTCAGGGGGAATCAGCCCCAGCATTTT
CDR3: CSVALRGNQPQHF

V: TRBV12-3/TRBV12-4
size: .
D: TRBD1
J: TRBJ1-1
DNA: TGTGCCAGCAGTCCAAGCCCAGGGGGCACTACTTTCTTT
CDR3: CASSPSPGGTTFF

V: TRBV6-5
size: .
D: TRBD1
J: TRBJ1-2
DNA: TGTGCCAGCAGTTACTCGGAAGGGGGCCATGGCTACACCTTC
CDR3: CASSYSEGGHGYTF

V: TRBV7-9
size: .
D: TRBD1
J: TRBJ2-3
DNA: TGTGCCAGCAGCCCCAGGACAGGGGGCACAGATACGCAGTATTTT
CDR3: CASSPRTGGTDTQYF

V: TRBV24-1
size: few
D: .
J: TRBJ1-5
DNA: TGTGCCACCAGTGCCCCTGGGGAGATCGGTCAGCCCCAGCATTTT
CDR3: CATSAPGEIGQPQHF

V: TRBV6-5
size: .
D: .
J: TRBJ2-7
DNA: TGTGCCAGCAGTCCCCACGGGAGCTCCTACGAGCAGTACTTC
CDR3: CASSPHGSSYEQYF

V: TRBV13
size: .
D: TRBD1
J: TRBJ1-3
DNA: TGTGCCAGCAGCGAAATGACAGGGGTGAAAAACACCATATATTTT
CDR3: CASSEMTGVKNTIYF

V: TRBV3-1/TRBV3-2
size: .
D: .
J: TRBJ2-5
DNA: TGTGCCAGCAGCCAAGCCCTGGAGACCCAGTACTTC
CDR3: CASSQALETQYF

V: TRBV7-8
size: .
D: .
J: TRBJ1-3
DNA: TGTGCCAGCAGCCCACGGACAGCTGGAAACACCATATATTTT
CDR3: CASSPRTAGNTIYF

V: TRBV18
size: .
D: TRBD1
J: TRBJ1-2
DNA: TGTGCCAGCTCACAGAACCCACAGGGGAACTATGGCTACACCTTC
CDR3: CASSQNPQGNYGYTF

V: TRBV4-1
size: .
D: TRBD2
J: TRBJ2-1
DNA: TGCGCCAGCAGCCAAGATCTAGCGGGGGGGCTCAATGAGCAGTTCTTC
CDR3: CASSQDLAGGLNEQFF

V: TRBV18
size: .
D: .
J: TRBJ1-5
DNA: TGTGCCAGCTCACGGGACTACGGTAATCAGCCCCAGCATTTT
CDR3: CASSRDYGNQPQHF

V: TRBV5-1
size: .
D: TRBD2
J: TRBJ2-3
DNA: TGCGCCAGCAGCTTCGAAGCGGGGGGGCGAGGAGATACGCAGTATTTT
CDR3: CASSFEAGGRGDTQYF

V: TRBV2
size: .
D: TRBD2
J: TRBJ2-5
DNA: TGTGCCAGCATCGGGACGCGGGGAGGGGAGACCCAGTACTTC
CDR3: CASIGTRGGETQYF

V: TRBV11-3
size: .
D: .
J: TRBJ1-3
DNA: TGTGCCAGCAGCCAACAGTACGGAAACACCATATATTTT
CDR3: CASSQQYGNTIYF

V: TRBV2
size: once
D: TRBD2
J: TRBJ2-5
DNA: TGTGCCAGCAGACCCGGGACTAGCGGACAAGAGACCCAGTACTTC
CDR3: CASRPGTSGQETQYF

V: TRBV11-2
size: .
D: .
J: TRBJ2-1
DNA: TGTGCCAGCAGCTTAGCCCAATACAATGAGCAGTTCTTC
CDR3: CASSLAQYNEQFF

V: TRBV18
size: .
D: TRBD2
J: TRBJ2-5
DNA: TGTGCCAGCTCACCATCAGGACTAGCGGGAAAAGAGACCCAGTACTTC
CDR3: CASSPSGLAGKETQYF

V: TRBV5-6
size: .
D: TRBD2
J: TRBJ2-1
DNA: TGTGCCAGCAGTTCGACTAGCGGGGAAAGCTCCTACAATGAGCAGTTCTTC
CDR3: CASSSTSGESSYNEQFF

V: TRBV5-6
size: .
D: .
J: TRBJ1-2
DNA: TGTGCCAGCAGCTTGGACAGGGTGGGCTATGGCTACACCTTC
CDR3: CASSLDRVGYGYTF

V: TRBV9
size: .
D: TRBD1
J: TRBJ1-1
DNA: TGTGCCAGCAGCGTAGTAGGGACAGGGAACACTGAAGCTTTCTTT
CDR3: CASSVVGTGNTEAFF

V: TRBV5-1
size: .
D: .
J: TRBJ2-7
DNA: TGCGCCAGCAGCTCGGGAATGTCCTACGAGCAGTACTTC
CDR3: CASSSGMSYEQYF

V: TRBV11-2
size: .
D: .
J: TRBJ2-2
DNA: TGTGCCAGCAGCTTATGGGGGCGGAACGGGGAGCTGTTTTTT
CDR3: CASSLWGRNGELFF

V: TRBV6-5
size: .
D: .
J: TRBJ1-5
DNA: TGTGCCAGCAGTTACTCCTCAATGACTAATCAGCCCCAGCATTTT
CDR3: CASSYSSMTNQPQHF

V: TRBV5-1
size: .
D: .
J: TRBJ1-6
DNA: TGCGCCAGCAGCGTACAGGGTCCTACGGATTCACCCCTCCACTTT
CDR3: CASSVQGPTDSPLHF

V: TRBV7-6
size: few
D: TRBD2
J: TRBJ2-1
DNA: TGTGCCAGCAGTTATCTAGCGGGGGGGCCAGCCCGCCAGTTCTTC
CDR3: CASSYLAGGPARQFF

V: TRBV10-1
size: few
D: TRBD1
J: TRBJ1-1
DNA: TGCGCCAGCAGCGCCGGGACAGGGGGCCTTACTGAAGCTTTCTTT
CDR3: CASSAGTGGLTEAFF

V: TRBV19
size: .
D: TRBD1
J: TRBJ2-3
DNA: TGTGCCAGTAGTATTTCGGGACAGGGCTACACAGATACGCAGTATTTT
CDR3: CASSISGQGYTDTQYF